These 29 T cell receptor beta chains were all obtained from the same sample, sequenced in a study of monozygotic twins with cystic fibrosis. This table comes from immunoSEQ multiplex PCR, and its TCRdb copy is limited to in-frame clones, with some not included. The top ten hold 1.9% of the sample, which has fewer than 20,000 clones, 95% to 97% seen once. The sequencing sample was made of blood. The receptors derive from a woman aged 25 to 39 with cystic fibrosis.

The count of this clone is one. The chain couples TRBV6-5 to TRBJ2-6; D unresolved. This CDR3 has 16 amino acids. V was clipped by 0 bases and J by 0 bases, with 6 bases between them. Per the germline V gene, CDR1 is MNHEY and CDR2 is SVGAGI. The CDR3 is CASSYSGDSGANVLTF. Here the CDR3 DNA reads TGTGCCAGCAGTTACTCTGGGGACTCTGGGGCCAACGTCCTGACTTTC.

V usage is TRBV30 and J usage is TRBJ1-5; D is undetermined. CDR1 and CDR2 from the germline V gene are GTSNPN and SVGIG (reference sequence). This CDR3 contains 13 residues. Trimming left V 2 bases short and J 9 bases short, with 14 bases between. The CDR3 sequence is CAWSTTNESPQHF. The CDR3 bases are TGTGCCTGGAGTACCACCAATGAGTCGCCCCAGCATTTT.

This chain uses TRBV5-1 with TRBJ1-1; no reliable D call. Trimming removed 5 bases at V and 7 bases at J, with 15 bases between. The CDR3 has 13 residues. Germline-derived CDR1 and CDR2 are SGHRS and YFSETQ. The CDR3 loop reads CASRPAPGIEAFF. CDR3 in DNA: TGCGCCAGCAGGCCGGCCCCCGGCATTGAAGCTTTCTTT. The full variable domain, its missing parts supplied by reference TRBV5-1 and TRBJ1-1, is KAGVTQTPRYLIKTRGQQVTLSCSPISGHRSVSWYQQTPGQGLQFLFEYFSETQRNKGNFPGRFSGRQFSNSRSEMNVSTLELGDSALYLCASRPAPGIEAFFGQGTRLTVV.

The J gene is TRBJ1-5, the V gene TRBV4-2; D may be TRBD1 (5 bases). The ends were cut back, 4 bases at V and 5 bases at J, with 18 bases in the middle. Germline lookup yields CDR1 LGHNA and CDR2 YNFKEQ. This CDR3 has 16 residues. In nucleotides, the CDR3 is TGTGCCAGCAGCCTGTTCGTGGGGACGGGGGATCAGCCCCAGCATTTT. Amino acid sequence: CASSLFVGTGDQPQHF.

This chain connects TRBV29-1 to TRBJ1-2; 10 bases agree with TRBD1. The ends lost 6 bases at V and 6 bases at J; junction bases unmatched: 10. The V gene's germline CDR1 is SQVTM and CDR2 ANQGSEA. The CDR3 spans 14 residues. The CDR3 sequence: CSVDTPGQGNGYTF. CDR3 DNA: TGCAGCGTGGACACTCCGGGACAGGGGAATGGCTACACCTTC.

This clone was found once. This rearrangement joins TRBV29-1 to TRBJ1-2; D gene ambiguous. Germline V gives CDR1 SQVTM, CDR2 ANQGSEA. Between the trimmed V and J ends, which lost 4 bases and 2 bases, there was a span of 11 bases. The CDR3 consists of 13 residues. Written as DNA, the CDR3 is TGCAGCGTTGCCAGCCGGTGGAACTATGGCTACACCTTC. This codes for CSVASRWNYGYTF.

The count of this clone is one. This chain joins TRBV7-2 and TRBJ1-6; D uncertain. Germline CDR1 is SGHTA and CDR2 is FQGNSA. V was shortened by 2 bases and J by 0 bases, with 14 bases between the two germline ends. The CDR3 is made up of 18 amino acids. As DNA, the CDR3 is TGTGCCAGCAGCTTACAGGCTTTGGAAAGCTCCTATAATTCACCCCTCCACTTT. Residues: CASSLQALESSYNSPLHF.

The V call is TRBV9, the J call TRBJ2-3; D may correspond to TRBD1 or TRBD2 (5 bases each). Trimming left V 3 bases short and J 2 bases short, with 16 bases between. Germline values: CDR1 SGDLS, CDR2 YYNGEE. The CDR3 spans 16 residues. CDR3 protein: CASSATGTVLTDTQYF. CDR3 in DNA: TGTGCCAGCAGCGCGACCGGGACGGTACTCACAGATACGCAGTATTTT.

The CDR3 reads CASSQTGDEQYF. DNA of the CDR3: TGCGCCAGCAGCCAGACAGGGGACGAGCAGTACTTC. The gene calls are TRBV4-1 and TRBJ2-7, with 8 bases aligning to TRBD1. This CDR3 region has 12 residues. Germline-derived CDR1 and CDR2 are MGHRA and YSYEKL. The V gene end was trimmed by 3 bases and the J gene end by 5 bases; junction bases not matched to a gene: 0.

The chain has TRBV15 and TRBJ1-1; tentative D call: TRBD1 (6 bases). The V end lost 2 bases, the J end lost 7 bases, and 11 bases lay between the germline ends. The germline V gene has CDR1 LNHNV and CDR2 YYDKDF (reference sequence). The CDR3 is 13 residues long. The CDR3 region is CATSRTGSGEAFF. CDR3 DNA sequence: TGTGCCACCAGCAGAACAGGGTCGGGTGAAGCTTTCTTT. The variable domain in full, with the rest retrieved from reference TRBV15 and TRBJ1-1, is DAMVIQNPRYQVTQFGKPVTLSCSQTLNHNVMYWYQQKSSQAPKLLFHYYDKDFNNEADTPDNFQSRRPNTSFCFLDIRSPGLGDTAMYLCATSRTGSGEAFFGQGTRLTVV.

The rearrangement joins TRBV18 to TRBJ2-7; TRBD1 matches at 7 bases. Germline V lookup: CDR1 KGHSH, CDR2 LQKENI. The CDR3 covers 14 residues. The V gene end was trimmed by 0 bases and the J gene end by 3 bases; junction bases not matched to a gene: 2. The CDR3 loop reads CASSPPTGVYEQYF. The CDR3 DNA is TGTGCCAGCTCACCACCTACAGGGGTCTACGAGCAGTACTTC.

The chain combines TRBV5-6 with TRBJ1-2, with D hard to call. This CDR3 region has 12 residues. Between the trimmed V and J ends, which lost 7 bases and 8 bases, there was a span of 15 bases. The V gene's germline CDR1 is SGHDT and CDR2 YYEEEE. The DNA for the CDR3 is TGTGCCAGCTCGGAGGCCCTCGCCGGCTACACCTTC. Translating gives CASSEALAGYTF. The complete variable domain, with remaining parts taken from reference TRBV5-6 and TRBJ1-2, reads DAGVTQSPTHLIKTRGQQVTLRCSPKSGHDTVSWYQQALGQGPQFIFQYYEEEERQRGNFPDRFSGHQFPNYSSELNVNALLLGDSALYLCASSEALAGYTFGSGTRLTVV.

This rearrangement joins TRBV7-8 to TRBJ2-6; D is uncertain. CDR1 and CDR2 from the germline V gene are SGHVS and FQNEAQ. The V and J ends lost 3 bases and 0 bases respectively, with 9 bases between them. The CDR3 length is 16 residues. The CDR3 DNA is TGTGCCAGCAGCTTCGGTGGGGTCTCTGGGGCCAACGTCCTGACTTTC. Translated: CASSFGGVSGANVLTF.

This chain joins TRBV21-1 and TRBJ1-4. TRBV21-1 is shown as a pseudogene. This CDR3 is built from 13 residues. The DNA of the CDR3 is TGTGCCAGCGTCTGGGGACCCAATGAAAAACTGTTTTTT. Residues: CASVWGPNEKLFF.

The V and J genes are TRBV5-1 and TRBJ1-2, with 7 bases identical to TRBD1. The V and J ends lost 2 bases and 6 bases, in that order; junction bases with no gene match: 19. This CDR3 region has 18 residues. The germline CDR1 and CDR2 sequences are SGHRS and YFSETQ. The CDR3 nucleotides are TGCGCCAGCAGCTTTTCCCGGGACAGTGCGAATAGATTGCATGGCTACACCTTC. This translates into CASSFSRDSANRLHGYTF. Based on the CDR3 plus reference TRBV5-1 and TRBJ1-2, the full variable domain is KAGVTQTPRYLIKTRGQQVTLSCSPISGHRSVSWYQQTPGQGLQFLFEYFSETQRNKGNFPGRFSGRQFSNSRSEMNVSTLELGDSALYLCASSFSRDSANRLHGYTFGSGTRLTVV.

The V gene is TRBV11-2, the J gene TRBJ2-7, with TRBD1 identical over 9 bases. Per the germline V gene, CDR1 is SGHAT and CDR2 is FQNNGV. Trimming cost V 5 bases and J 6 bases; bases outside gene matches: 8. The CDR3 runs 14 residues. The CDR3 coding sequence is TGTGCCAGCAGCCCGCCCGGGACAGGGACCGAGCAGTACTTC. Protein product: CASSPPGTGTEQYF.

This chain links TRBV6-1 with TRBJ2-2, with D maybe TRBD1 (5 bases). The CDR3 has 12 residues. V lost 8 bases, J lost 1 base, and 5 bases lay in between. Germline CDR1 reads MNHNS; CDR2 reads SASEGT. CDR3 in amino acids: CASGQNTGELFF. The CDR3 DNA follows: TGTGCCAGCGGACAGAACACCGGGGAGCTGTTTTTT.

The chain couples TRBV4-3 to TRBJ2-5; 9 bases are shared with TRBD1. The J call may be mistaken, given a closer DNA end match to TRBJ2-7. The CDR3 spans 18 residues. The germline gives CDR1 LGHNA, CDR2 YSLEER. The CDR3 is CASSQGPPGQGGGYEQYF. As DNA, the CDR3 is TGCGCCAGCAGCCAAGGGCCCCCGGGACAGGGTGGGGGCTACGAGCAGTACTTC.

The V call is TRBV5-1, the J call TRBJ1-1; weak D call: TRBD1 (5 bases). CDR1 is SGHRS, CDR2 YFSETQ, per germline. The V end was cut by 0 bases, the J end by 3 bases, with 9 bases between. The CDR3 loop spans 14 amino acids. This CDR3 reads CASSLGGPHTEAFF. CDR3 coding DNA: TGCGCCAGCAGCTTGGGGGGCCCTCACACTGAAGCTTTCTTT.

This clone appeared once. This rearrangement joins TRBV19 to TRBJ1-1, with D hard to call. CDR3 length: 14 amino acids. Trimming removed 9 bases from V and 0 bases from J, with 14 bases in between. The germline gives CDR1 LNHDA, CDR2 SQIVND (reference sequence). CDR3 sequence: CASINSVMNTEAFF. DNA for the CDR3: TGTGCCAGCATCAATTCGGTCATGAACACTGAAGCTTTCTTT.

The count of this clone is one. V is TRBV5-4 and J is TRBJ1-4; D perhaps matches TRBD1 (6 bases). V lost 4 bases and J 0 bases, leaving 13 bases between the germline ends. The CDR3 contains 16 residues. The V gene's germline CDR1 is SGHNT and CDR2 YYREEE (reference sequence). The CDR3 spells CASSRGQFATNEKLFF. In DNA form, the CDR3 reads TGTGCCAGCAGCCGCGGACAGTTTGCAACTAATGAAAAACTGTTTTTT.

V usage is TRBV18 and J usage is TRBJ1-4; 7 bases are shared with TRBD1. There are 14 residues in the CDR3. Germline trimming cut 3 bases from V and 4 bases from J; bases unmatched to any gene: 2. The V gene's germline CDR1 is KGHSH and CDR2 LQKENI. DNA of the CDR3: TGTGCCAGCTCACCGGGACAGATTAATGAAAAACTGTTTTTT. This codes for CASSPGQINEKLFF.

The chain uses TRBV19 and TRBJ1-5; the match to TRBD1 covers 8 bases. The CDR3 totals 16 residues. Germline loops: CDR1 LNHDA, CDR2 SQIVND (reference sequence). V dropped 6 bases and J dropped 1; count of bases not matched to a gene: 8. This chain's CDR3 is CASSARGLGSNQPQHF. For the CDR3, the DNA is TGTGCCAGTAGCGCCAGGGGGCTGGGGAGCAATCAGCCCCAGCATTTT. Together with reference TRBV19 and TRBJ1-5, the CDR3 gives the full variable domain: DGGITQSPKYLFRKEGQNVTLSCEQNLNHDAMYWYRQDPGQGLRLIYYSQIVNDFQKGDIAEGYSVSREKKESFPLTVTSAQKNPTAFYLCASSARGLGSNQPQHFGDGTRLSIL.

The chain has TRBV5-6 and TRBJ1-5; a weak D match, TRBD1 (6 bases). Germline V gene data show CDR1 as SGHDT and CDR2 as YYEEEE. This CDR3 spans 14 amino acids. Between the trimmed V and J ends, which lost 4 bases and 8 bases, there was a span of 16 bases. DNA of the CDR3: TGTGCCAGCAGCCGGTGGGGGGCTCCGGAGCCCCAGCATTTT. Residues: CASSRWGAPEPQHF.

In DNA, the CDR3 is TGTGCCAGCAGCTTCACAGACAGATCATACTACGAGCAGTACTTC. Amino acids: CASSFTDRSYYEQYF. V gene TRBV7-8 combines with J gene TRBJ2-7; tentative D call: TRBD1 (5 bases). V lost 3 bases and J lost 3, with 15 bases in between. This CDR3 spans 15 amino acids. In germline, CDR1 is SGHVS, CDR2 FQNEAQ.

The CDR3 loop is CASRLRSELNTEAFF. CDR3 sequence (DNA): TGTGCCAGCAGATTGAGATCCGAGTTGAACACTGAAGCTTTCTTT. The V and J genes are TRBV5-4 and TRBJ1-1; D remains unclear. Trimming took off 5 bases at V and 0 bases at J, with 14 bases between the two ends. From germline, CDR1 is SGHNT and CDR2 YYREEE (reference sequence). The CDR3 contains 15 residues.

J is TRBJ2-7 and V is TRBV13; 8 bases line up with TRBD1. Trimming removed 5 bases from V and 7 bases from J; junction bases left unmatched: 7. Germline values: CDR1 PRHDT, CDR2 FYEKMQ (reference sequence). The CDR3 sequence is 13 residues long. CDR3 bases: TGTGCCAGCAGCCGAAACCGACAGGGGGAGCAGTACTTC. Its protein product is CASSRNRQGEQYF.

The chain recombines TRBV4-2 with TRBJ1-2, with D unclear. Germline V gene lookup returns CDR1 LGHNA and CDR2 YNFKEQ. V lost 1 base to trimming and J lost 0 bases, with 9 bases between them. The length of the CDR3 is 15 residues. The CDR3 loop reads CASSQVGVSNYGYTF. The DNA for the CDR3 is TGTGCCAGCAGCCAAGTTGGAGTATCTAACTATGGCTACACCTTC.

V usage is TRBV7-2 and J usage is TRBJ2-7; 8 nucleotides align to TRBD2. Germline trimming cut 2 bases from V and 6 bases from J; bases unmatched to any gene: 9. The CDR3 runs 15 residues. CDR1 and CDR2 from the germline V gene are SGHTA and FQGNSA. CDR3 nucleotide sequence: TGTGCCAGCAGCTTAAACGGGGGGGCGATTCGCGAGCAGTACTTC. Residues: CASSLNGGAIREQYF.